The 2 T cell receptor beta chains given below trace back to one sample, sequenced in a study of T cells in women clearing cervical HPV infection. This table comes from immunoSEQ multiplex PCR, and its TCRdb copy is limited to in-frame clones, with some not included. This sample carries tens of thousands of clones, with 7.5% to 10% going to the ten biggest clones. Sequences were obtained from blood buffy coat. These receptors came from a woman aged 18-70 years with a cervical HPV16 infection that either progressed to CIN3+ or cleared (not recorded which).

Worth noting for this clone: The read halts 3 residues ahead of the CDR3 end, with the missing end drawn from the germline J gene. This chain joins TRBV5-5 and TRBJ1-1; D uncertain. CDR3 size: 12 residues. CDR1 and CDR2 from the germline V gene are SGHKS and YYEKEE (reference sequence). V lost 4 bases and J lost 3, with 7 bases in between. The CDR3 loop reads CASSPLDTEAFF. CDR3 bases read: TGTGCCAGCAGCCCCCTTGACACTGAA.

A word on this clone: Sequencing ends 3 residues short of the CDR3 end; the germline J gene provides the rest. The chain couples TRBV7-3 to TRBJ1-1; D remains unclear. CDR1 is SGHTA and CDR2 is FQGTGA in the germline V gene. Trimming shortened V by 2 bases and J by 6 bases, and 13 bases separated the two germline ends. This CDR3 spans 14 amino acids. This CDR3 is CASSLSSVRAEAFF. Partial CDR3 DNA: TGTGCCAGCAGCTTATCTTCAGTTAGGGCTGAA.